These 18 T cell receptor beta chains share one sample of origin, sequenced in a study of T-cell memory formation after mild COVID-19. MiXCR, run by TCRdb on the 5' RACE reads, gives a single entry per CDR3 protein. The profile covers a few hundred thousand distinct CDR3 sequences, with roughly 15% appearing a single time and around a fifth taken by the ten largest. Material for sequencing was PBMCs or a T cell subset sorted from them (not recorded which). The receptors here all came from a man between 18 and 35 years old who had mild COVID-19 (a few samples of this study predate the infection). Cell type and time point are not known.

This sequence joins TRBV5-1 and TRBJ2-3, with D possibly TRBD1 on 6 matching bases. This CDR3 is 14 amino acids long. Looked up from germline, CDR1 is SGHRS and CDR2 is YFSETQ. V lost 0 bases and J lost 6, with 11 bases in between. The CDR3 spells CASSLERGKDTQYF. The CDR3 nucleotides read TGCGCCAGCAGCTTGGAGAGGGGGAAGGATACGCAGTATTTT.

The chain carries TRBV23-1 and TRBJ1-5, with 10 nucleotides matching TRBD1. TRBV23-1 is labeled an ORF, and its function is uncertain. The CDR3 has 18 amino acids. V shed 4 bases, J shed 7 bases, and the junction held 16 bases outside the gene matches. Here the CDR3 DNA reads TGCGCCAGCAGTCCCCCCCGGGACAGGGGTGGTGTTGGGCAGCCCCAGCATTTT. Its protein is CASSPPRDRGGVGQPQHF.

In this sample, this clonotype turned up a few times. The rearrangement uses TRBV7-2 and TRBJ1-2; D is ambiguous. Germline V gene data show CDR1 as SGHTA and CDR2 as FQGNSA. Trimming pared 3 bases from V and 8 bases from J, leaving 19 bases between. This CDR3 contains 15 residues. Here the CDR3 DNA reads TGTGCCAGCAGCTTCACCCAGTGGGCAGTCGAGGGCTACACCTTC. Its protein product is CASSFTQWAVEGYTF. Full variable domain (remainder filled in from reference TRBV7-2 and TRBJ1-2): GAGVSQSPSNKVTEKGKDVELRCDPISGHTALYWYRQSLGQGLEFLIYFQGNSAPDKSGLPSDRFSAERTGGSVSTLTIQRTQQEDSAVYLCASSFTQWAVEGYTFGSGTRLTVV.

This clonotype was found a few times. CDR3 bases: TGTGCCAGCAGTTTGTGGGACCGGGCAGGGGGTCAAAACGAGCAGTACTTC. Amino acid sequence: CASSLWDRAGGQNEQYF. This sequence joins TRBV12-3 or TRBV12-4 and TRBJ2-7; 7 positions agree with TRBD1. V lost 3 bases, J lost 5 bases, and 16 bases stayed unmatched. The length of the CDR3 is 17 residues.

This clonotype was counted once. V and J are TRBV6-2 or TRBV6-3 and TRBJ1-5; 7 bases map to TRBD1. The trim removed 0 bases at V and 5 bases at J, leaving 7 bases unmatched. The CDR3 sequence is 16 residues long. Germline CDR1 reads MNHEY; CDR2 reads SVGEGT. The CDR3 DNA follows: TGTGCCAGCAGTTACTCCGGGACAGAACTTTATCAGCCCCAGCATTTT. Its translation: CASSYSGTELYQPQHF.

This clonotype has at least ten counts. V and J are TRBV12-3 or TRBV12-4 and TRBJ1-2; TRBD1 aligns across 9 bases. The CDR3 runs 14 residues. V dropped 6 bases and J dropped 5; count of bases not matched to a gene: 7. CDR3 amino acids: CASRSQGAQYGYTF. The DNA for the CDR3 is TGTGCCAGCAGATCACAGGGGGCACAATATGGCTACACCTTC.

This clonotype was observed a few times. The chain has TRBV6-5 and TRBJ2-5; 16 nucleotides line up with TRBD2. The CDR3 runs 16 residues. After removal of 4 bases from V and 7 bases from J, the junction contained 6 bases not matched to a gene. Per germline, CDR1 MNHEY and CDR2 SVGAGI. CDR3 sequence (DNA): TGTGCCAGCAGTTTCGACGGGACTAGCGGGGGGGGGACCCAGTACTTC. Protein: CASSFDGTSGGGTQYF.

This clonotype was seen a handful of times. The chain recombines TRBV20-1 with TRBJ2-3; a weak D match, TRBD2 (5 bases). This CDR3 has 14 residues. The V gene lost 0 bases and the J gene lost 11 bases, with 18 bases spanning the gap. Looked up from germline, CDR1 is DFQATT and CDR2 is SNEGSKA (reference sequence). The CDR3 reads CSARDAVTGRKQYF. The CDR3 DNA follows: TGCAGTGCTAGAGACGCCGTGACGGGAAGAAAGCAGTATTTT.

This clonotype was seen a handful of times. The V gene is TRBV2, the J gene TRBJ1-1; 7 bases agree with TRBD1. This CDR3 contains 14 residues. J gave up 4 bases and V 11 bases, and 13 bases lay outside the gene matches. Per the germline V gene, CDR1 is SNHLY and CDR2 is FYNNEI. CDR3 residues: CAPIGGQLSTEAFF. CDR3 bases: TGTGCCCCCATCGGGGGACAGTTGAGCACTGAAGCTTTCTTT.

The chain combines TRBV20-1 with TRBJ1-5; 9 nucleotides match TRBD1. The CDR3 length is 14 residues. Germline V CDR1 and CDR2: DFQATT, SNEGSKA (reference sequence). After removal of 3 bases from V and 6 bases from J, the junction contained 6 bases not matched to a gene. The CDR3 nucleotides read TGCAGTGCTAGTCGACAGGGGGTTCGTCAGCCCCAGCATTTT. The encoded protein is CSASRQGVRQPQHF.

The table lists this clonotype with a few counts. The chain joins TRBV7-9 to TRBJ1-4, with D tentatively TRBD1 (6 bases). V dropped 1 base and J dropped 11 bases, with 14 bases sitting between them. This CDR3 is built from 14 residues. Germline CDR1 is SEHNR and CDR2 is FQNEAQ (reference sequence). CDR3 in amino acids: CASSLGEPGGKLFF. Here the CDR3 DNA reads TGTGCCAGCAGCTTAGGAGAACCGGGGGGCAAACTGTTTTTT.

This chain links TRBV29-1 with TRBJ2-4; 7 bases agree with TRBD2. The CDR3 covers 12 residues. Germline V gene sequence: CDR1 SQVTM, CDR2 ANQGSEA. J was trimmed by 7 bases and V by 5 bases; bases with no gene match: 5. The CDR3 sequence: CSVSRGGNIQYF. The CDR3 DNA reads TGCAGCGTTAGTAGGGGAGGGAACATTCAGTACTTC.

The chain recombines TRBV5-1 with TRBJ2-3; 15 nucleotides agree with TRBD2. The CDR3 totals 16 residues. V was clipped by 4 bases and J by 8 bases; unmatched bases: 8. Germline V lookup: CDR1 SGHRS, CDR2 YFSETQ. CDR3 in amino acids: CASSEKPGLAGGTQYF. The DNA for the CDR3 is TGCGCCAGCAGCGAAAAACCGGGACTAGCGGGGGGTACGCAGTATTTT. The entire variable domain, with the rest obtained from reference TRBV5-1 and TRBJ2-3, is as follows: KAGVTQTPRYLIKTRGQQVTLSCSPISGHRSVSWYQQTPGQGLQFLFEYFSETQRNKGNFPGRFSGRQFSNSRSEMNVSTLELGDSALYLCASSEKPGLAGGTQYFGPGTRLTVL.

This clonotype was seen only a few times. The chain couples TRBV7-9 to TRBJ1-4; possibly TRBD1 for D (5 bases). CDR1 is SEHNR and CDR2 is FQNEAQ in the germline V gene (reference sequence). The CDR3 runs 13 residues. Trimming took 6 bases from V and 8 from J, leaving 13 bases between them. The CDR3 DNA follows: TGTGCCAGCAGAGCGGGACTGGAGGAAAAACTGTTTTTT. Encoded protein: CASRAGLEEKLFF.

This clonotype was seen a few times. The J gene is TRBJ2-7, the V gene TRBV6-2 or TRBV6-3; D gene unclear. The CDR3 sequence is 12 residues long. Trimming stripped 6 bases from V and 5 bases from J, with 11 bases between. Germline values: CDR1 MNHEY, CDR2 SVGEGT. The CDR3 region is CASRPPGDEQYF. DNA of the CDR3: TGTGCCAGCAGGCCCCCAGGTGACGAGCAGTACTTC.

This clonotype came up a few times. V gene TRBV5-1 combines with J gene TRBJ2-3; D remains ambiguous. CDR1 and CDR2 from the germline V gene are SGHRS and YFSETQ. V was trimmed by 0 bases and J by 6 bases, leaving 5 bases between them. The CDR3 covers 12 residues. The CDR3 loop is CASSLEWDTQYF. CDR3 coding DNA: TGCGCCAGCAGCTTGGAGTGGGATACGCAGTATTTT.

This clonotype was picked up a small number of times. The chain joins TRBV6-5 to TRBJ2-7; D uncertain. Germline V lookup: CDR1 MNHEY, CDR2 SVGAGI. V lost 4 bases to trimming and J lost 1 base, with 11 bases between them. This CDR3 is built from 14 residues. The CDR3 DNA sequence: TGTGCCAGCAGTTTGTTCAGCCCATCCTACGAGCAGTACTTC. It yields the protein CASSLFSPSYEQYF.

This clonotype has ten or more counts. V gene TRBV7-2 combines with J gene TRBJ2-5; D is ambiguous. Germline CDR1 is SGHTA and CDR2 is FQGNSA. The V gene lost 5 bases and the J gene lost 5 bases, with 12 bases spanning the gap. This CDR3 spans 13 amino acids. The CDR3 region has the DNA TGTGCCAGCAGCAGAGCCGAGGAGGAGACCCAGTACTTC. This translates into CASSRAEEETQYF. Using reference TRBV7-2 and TRBJ2-5 for the parts outside the CDR3, the full variable domain is GAGVSQSPSNKVTEKGKDVELRCDPISGHTALYWYRQSLGQGLEFLIYFQGNSAPDKSGLPSDRFSAERTGGSVSTLTIQRTQQEDSAVYLCASSRAEEETQYFGPGTRLLVL.